This T cell receptor beta chain came from a study of T cell responses to AZD1222 COVID-19 vaccine. General observations from the study: Dominant at 160-218 and 743-854, vaccine-associated CD4 TCRs also spanned spike. Spike-specific TCR breadth and depth rose after two AZD1222 doses.

The table came from immunoSEQ multiplex PCR; TCRdb's copy has only in-frame clones and leaves some out. Of under 150,000 clones listed, roughly 90% were seen once; the top ten hold 7% to 8.5%. The CDR3 extends over 10 amino acids. Germline lookup yields CDR1 KGHDR and CDR2 SFDVKD. This clone was picked up one time. The antigen is undetermined. Compared with germline, one end of the junction differs, possibly owing to a read error. The source was peripheral blood, collected on day 0 of AZD1222 vaccination. The chain employs TRBV24-1 and TRBJ2-7; D is tentatively TRBD1 or TRBD2 (5 bases each). The TCR was taken from an adult in good health. DNA of the CDR3: TGTGCCACCAGTTGCAGGGAGCAAAACTTC. It encodes CATSCREQNF.